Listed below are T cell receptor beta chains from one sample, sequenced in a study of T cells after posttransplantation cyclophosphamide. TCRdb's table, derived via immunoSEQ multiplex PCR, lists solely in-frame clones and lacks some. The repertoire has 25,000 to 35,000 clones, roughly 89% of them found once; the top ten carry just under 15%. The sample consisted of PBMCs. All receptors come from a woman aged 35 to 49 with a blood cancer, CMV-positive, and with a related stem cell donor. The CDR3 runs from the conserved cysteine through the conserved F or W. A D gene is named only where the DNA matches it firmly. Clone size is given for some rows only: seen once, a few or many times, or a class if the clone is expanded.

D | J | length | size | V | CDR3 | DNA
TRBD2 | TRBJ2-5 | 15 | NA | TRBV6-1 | CASTVPLGGGQTQYF | TGTGCCAGCACCGTACCCTTAGGCGGGGGGCAAACCCAGTACTTC
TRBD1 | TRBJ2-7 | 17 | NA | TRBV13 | CASSLNRGQPSTYEQYF | TGTGCCAGCAGCTTAAACAGGGGTCAACCATCCACCTACGAGCAGTACTTC
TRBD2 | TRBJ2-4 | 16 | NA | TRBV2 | CASTSLSLADIKKGYF | TGTGCCAGCACCTCCCTGTCGCTAGCGGACATTAAAAAGGGGTACTTC
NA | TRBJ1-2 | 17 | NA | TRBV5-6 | CASSRFSGQSSNYGYTF | TGTGCCAGCAGCCGATTTTCCGGACAATCCTCTAACTATGGCTACACCTTC
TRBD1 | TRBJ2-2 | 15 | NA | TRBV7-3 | CASTPTGGVIGELFF | TGTGCCAGCACCCCGACAGGGGGCGTAATCGGGGAGCTGTTTTTT
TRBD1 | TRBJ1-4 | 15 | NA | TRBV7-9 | CASSSPTGVYEKLFF | TGTGCCAGCAGCTCACCTACAGGGGTTTATGAAAAACTGTTTTTT
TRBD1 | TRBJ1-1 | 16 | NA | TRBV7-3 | CASSLESWRGGTEALF | TGTGCCAGCAGCTTAGAATCTTGGAGAGGGGGCACTGAAGCTCTCTTT
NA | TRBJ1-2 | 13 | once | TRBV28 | CASSLAVNYGYTF | TGTGCCAGCAGTTTGGCGGTTAACTATGGCTACACCTTC
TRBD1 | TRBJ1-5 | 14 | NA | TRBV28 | CASSLRQGNQPQHF | TGTGCCAGCAGTTTACGACAGGGGAACCAGCCCCAGCATTTT
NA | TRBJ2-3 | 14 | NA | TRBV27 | CASSPGRMTDTQYF | TGTGCCAGCAGTCCAGGGAGGATGACAGATACGCAGTATTTT
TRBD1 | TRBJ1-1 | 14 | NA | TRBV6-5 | CASKRGTGGTEAFF | TGTGCCAGCAAGCGCGGGACAGGGGGGACTGAAGCTTTCTTT
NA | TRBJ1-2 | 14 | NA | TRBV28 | CASKRWRDAYGYTF | TGTGCCAGCAAGAGGTGGAGGGATGCCTATGGCTACACCTTC
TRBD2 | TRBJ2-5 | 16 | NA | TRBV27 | CASSSSPTSGEETQYF | TGTGCCAGCAGTTCCTCCCCGACTAGCGGGGAAGAGACCCAGTACTTC
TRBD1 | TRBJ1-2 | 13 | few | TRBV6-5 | CASSWTGEDGYTF | TGTGCCAGCAGTTGGACAGGGGAAGATGGCTACACCTTC
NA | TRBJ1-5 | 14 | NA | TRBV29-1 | CSFSSGGVNQPQHF | TGCAGCTTCTCATCGGGAGGGGTCAATCAGCCCCAGCATTTT
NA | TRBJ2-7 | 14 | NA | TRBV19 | CASTPGGYSDEQYF | TGTGCCAGTACCCCAGGAGGGTATTCTGACGAGCAGTACTTC
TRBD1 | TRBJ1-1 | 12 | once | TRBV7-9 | CASREDRAEAFF | TGTGCCAGCAGAGAGGACAGGGCTGAAGCTTTCTTT
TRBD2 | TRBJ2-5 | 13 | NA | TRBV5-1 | CASNPGGGETQYF | TGCGCCAGCAACCCGGGGGGAGGAGAGACCCAGTACTTC
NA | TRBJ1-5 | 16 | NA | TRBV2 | CASAGLREYSNQPQHF | TGTGCCAGCGCCGGACTGAGAGAGTATAGCAATCAGCCCCAGCATTTT
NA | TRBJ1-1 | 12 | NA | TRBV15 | CATSSYGVEAFF | TGTGCCACCAGCAGTTACGGGGTTGAAGCTTTCTTT
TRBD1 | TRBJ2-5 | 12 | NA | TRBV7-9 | CASSLSGGTQYF | TGTGCCAGCAGCTTATCAGGGGGGACCCAGTACTTC
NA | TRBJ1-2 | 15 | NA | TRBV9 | CASSVAGRVMGGYTF | TGTGCCAGCAGCGTAGCGGGAAGAGTAATGGGTGGCTACACCTTC
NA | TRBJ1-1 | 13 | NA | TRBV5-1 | CASSLDSNTEAFF | TGCGCCAGCAGCTTGGACTCGAACACTGAAGCTTTCTTT